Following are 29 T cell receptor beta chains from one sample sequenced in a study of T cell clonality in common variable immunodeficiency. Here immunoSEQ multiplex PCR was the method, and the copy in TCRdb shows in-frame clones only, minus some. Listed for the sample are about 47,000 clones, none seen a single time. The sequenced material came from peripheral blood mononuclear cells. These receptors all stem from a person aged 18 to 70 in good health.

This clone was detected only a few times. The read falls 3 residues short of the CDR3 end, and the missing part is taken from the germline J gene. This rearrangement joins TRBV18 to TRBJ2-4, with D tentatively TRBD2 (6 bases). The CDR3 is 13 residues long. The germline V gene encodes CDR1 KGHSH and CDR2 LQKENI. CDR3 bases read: TGTGCCAGCTCACCAGGGCAGGACTATGGT. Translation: CASSPGQDYG. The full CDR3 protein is CASSPGQDYGQYF.

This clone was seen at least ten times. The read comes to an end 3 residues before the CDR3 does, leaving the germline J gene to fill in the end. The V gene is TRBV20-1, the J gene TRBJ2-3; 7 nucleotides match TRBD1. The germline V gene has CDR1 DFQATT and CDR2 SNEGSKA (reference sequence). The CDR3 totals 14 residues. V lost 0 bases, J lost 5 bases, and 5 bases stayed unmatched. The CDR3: CSARDGQVQDTQYF. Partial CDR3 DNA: TGCAGTGCTAGAGACGGACAGGTTCAAGATACG.

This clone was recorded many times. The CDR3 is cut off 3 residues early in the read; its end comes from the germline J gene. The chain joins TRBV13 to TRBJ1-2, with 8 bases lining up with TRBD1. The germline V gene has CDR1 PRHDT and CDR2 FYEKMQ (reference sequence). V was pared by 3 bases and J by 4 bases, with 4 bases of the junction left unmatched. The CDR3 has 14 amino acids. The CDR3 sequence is CASSFRGRLYGYTF. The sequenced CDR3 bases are TGTGCCAGCAGCTTCAGGGGGCGACTCTATGGC.

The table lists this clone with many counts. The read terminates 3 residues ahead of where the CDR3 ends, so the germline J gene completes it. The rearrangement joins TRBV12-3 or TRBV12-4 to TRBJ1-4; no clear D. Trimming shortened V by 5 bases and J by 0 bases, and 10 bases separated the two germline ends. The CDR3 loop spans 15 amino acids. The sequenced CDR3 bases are TGTGCCAGCAGTGCAGGAGTTGCAACTAATGAAAAA. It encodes CASSAGVATNEK. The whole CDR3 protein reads CASSAGVATNEKLFF.

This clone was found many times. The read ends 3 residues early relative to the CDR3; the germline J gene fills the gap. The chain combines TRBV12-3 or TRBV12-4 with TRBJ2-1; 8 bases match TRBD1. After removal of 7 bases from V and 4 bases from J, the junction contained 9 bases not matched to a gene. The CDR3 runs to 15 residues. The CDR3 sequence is CASTRGQGKYNEQFF. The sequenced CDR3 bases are TGTGCCAGCACCAGAGGACAGGGAAAATACAATGAG.

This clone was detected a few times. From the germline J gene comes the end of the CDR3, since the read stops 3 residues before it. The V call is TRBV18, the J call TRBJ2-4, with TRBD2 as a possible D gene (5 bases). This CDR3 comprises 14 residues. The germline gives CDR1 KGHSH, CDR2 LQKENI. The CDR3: CASSPNGGLGGQYF. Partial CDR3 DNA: TGTGCCAGCTCACCAAACGGCGGGCTAGGTGGT.

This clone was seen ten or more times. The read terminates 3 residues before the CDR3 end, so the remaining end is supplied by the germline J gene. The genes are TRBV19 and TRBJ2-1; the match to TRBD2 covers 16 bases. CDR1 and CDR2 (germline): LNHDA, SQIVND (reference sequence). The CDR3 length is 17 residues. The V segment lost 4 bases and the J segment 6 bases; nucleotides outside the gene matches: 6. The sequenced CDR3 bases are TGTGCCAGTAGTAGACGTGGGACTAGCGGGAGGGGCAATGAG. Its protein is CASSRRGTSGRGNE. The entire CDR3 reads CASSRRGTSGRGNEQFF.

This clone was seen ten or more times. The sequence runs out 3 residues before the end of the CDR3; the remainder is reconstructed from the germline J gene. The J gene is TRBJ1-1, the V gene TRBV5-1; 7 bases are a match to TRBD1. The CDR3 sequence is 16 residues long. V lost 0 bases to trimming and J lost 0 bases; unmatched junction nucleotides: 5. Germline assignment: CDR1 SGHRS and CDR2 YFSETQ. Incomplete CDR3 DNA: TGCGCCAGCAGCTTGGCGGGGACAGCCTTGAACACTGAA. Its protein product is CASSLAGTALNTE. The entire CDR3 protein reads CASSLAGTALNTEAFF. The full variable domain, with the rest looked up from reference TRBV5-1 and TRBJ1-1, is KAGVTQTPRYLIKTRGQQVTLSCSPISGHRSVSWYQQTPGQGLQFLFEYFSETQRNKGNFPGRFSGRQFSNSRSEMNVSTLELGDSALYLCASSLAGTALNTEAFFGQGTRLTVV.

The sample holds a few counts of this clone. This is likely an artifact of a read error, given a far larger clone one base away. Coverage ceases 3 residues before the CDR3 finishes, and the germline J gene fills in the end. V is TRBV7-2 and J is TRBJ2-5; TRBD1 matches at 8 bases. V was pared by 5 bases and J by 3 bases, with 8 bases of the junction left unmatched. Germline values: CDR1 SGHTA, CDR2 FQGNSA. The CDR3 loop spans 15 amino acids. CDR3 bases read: TGTGCCAGCAGCGGCGGACAGGGACGTAAAGAGACC. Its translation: CASSGGQGRKET. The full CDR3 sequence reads CASSGGQGRKETQYF.

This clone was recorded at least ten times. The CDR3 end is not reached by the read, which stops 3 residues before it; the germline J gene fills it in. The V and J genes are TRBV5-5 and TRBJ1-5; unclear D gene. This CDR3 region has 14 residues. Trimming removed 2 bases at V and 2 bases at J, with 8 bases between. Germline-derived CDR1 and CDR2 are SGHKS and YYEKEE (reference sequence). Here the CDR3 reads CASSLAAGNQPQHF. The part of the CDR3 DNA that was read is TGTGCCAGCAGCTTAGCAGCGGGCAATCAGCCC.

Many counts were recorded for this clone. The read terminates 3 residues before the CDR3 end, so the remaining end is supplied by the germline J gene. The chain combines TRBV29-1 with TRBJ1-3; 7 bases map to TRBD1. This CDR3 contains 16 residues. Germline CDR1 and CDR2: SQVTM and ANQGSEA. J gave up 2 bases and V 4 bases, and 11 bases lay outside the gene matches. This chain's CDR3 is CSVGVSGGSAGNTIYF. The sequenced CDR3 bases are TGCAGCGTTGGGGTCTCAGGGGGATCGGCTGGAAACACC.

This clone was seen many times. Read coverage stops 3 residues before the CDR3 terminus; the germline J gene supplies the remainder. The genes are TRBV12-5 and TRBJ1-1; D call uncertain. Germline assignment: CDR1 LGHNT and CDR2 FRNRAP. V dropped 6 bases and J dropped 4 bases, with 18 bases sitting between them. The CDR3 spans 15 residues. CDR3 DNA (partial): TGTGCTAGTGGCGATCCGGCAGGTGGATCCACTGAA. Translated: CASGDPAGGSTE. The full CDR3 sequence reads CASGDPAGGSTEAFF. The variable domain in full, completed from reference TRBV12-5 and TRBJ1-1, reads DARVTQTPRHKVTEMGQEVTMRCQPILGHNTVFWYRQTMMQGLELLAYFRNRAPLDDSGMPKDRFSAEMPDATLATLKIQPSEPRDSAVYFCASGDPAGGSTEAFFGQGTRLTVV.

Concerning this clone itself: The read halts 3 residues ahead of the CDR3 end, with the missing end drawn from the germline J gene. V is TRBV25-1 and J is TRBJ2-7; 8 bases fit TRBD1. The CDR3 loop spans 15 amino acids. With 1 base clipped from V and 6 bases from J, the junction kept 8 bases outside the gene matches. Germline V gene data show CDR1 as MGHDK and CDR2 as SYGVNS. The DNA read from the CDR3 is TGTGCCAGCAGTGAATCAACAGGGGGAAAAATCGAG. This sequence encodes CASSESTGGKIE. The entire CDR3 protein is CASSESTGGKIEQYF.

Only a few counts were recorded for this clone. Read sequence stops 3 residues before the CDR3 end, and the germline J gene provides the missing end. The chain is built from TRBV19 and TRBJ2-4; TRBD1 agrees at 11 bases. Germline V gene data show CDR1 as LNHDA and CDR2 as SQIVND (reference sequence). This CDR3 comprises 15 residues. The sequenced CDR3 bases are TGTGCCAGTAGTATACGGGACAGGGGGGACTATGGT. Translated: CASSIRDRGDYG. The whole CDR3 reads CASSIRDRGDYGQYF.

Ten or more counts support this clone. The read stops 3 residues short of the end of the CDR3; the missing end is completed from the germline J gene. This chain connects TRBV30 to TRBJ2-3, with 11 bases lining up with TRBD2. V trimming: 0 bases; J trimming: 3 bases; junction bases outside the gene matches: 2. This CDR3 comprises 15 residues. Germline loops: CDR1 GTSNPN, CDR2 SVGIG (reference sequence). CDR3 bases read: TGTGCCTGGAGTGTGGGGACTAGCGGAACAGATACG. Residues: CAWSVGTSGTDT. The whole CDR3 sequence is CAWSVGTSGTDTQYF.

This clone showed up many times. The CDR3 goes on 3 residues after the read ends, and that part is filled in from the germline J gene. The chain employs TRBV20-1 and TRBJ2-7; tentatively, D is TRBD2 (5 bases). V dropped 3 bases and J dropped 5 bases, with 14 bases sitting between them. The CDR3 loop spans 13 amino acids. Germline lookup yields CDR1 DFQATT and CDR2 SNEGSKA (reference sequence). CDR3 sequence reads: CSARSGSWDEQYF. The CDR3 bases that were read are TGCAGTGCTAGGTCGGGGAGTTGGGACGAG.

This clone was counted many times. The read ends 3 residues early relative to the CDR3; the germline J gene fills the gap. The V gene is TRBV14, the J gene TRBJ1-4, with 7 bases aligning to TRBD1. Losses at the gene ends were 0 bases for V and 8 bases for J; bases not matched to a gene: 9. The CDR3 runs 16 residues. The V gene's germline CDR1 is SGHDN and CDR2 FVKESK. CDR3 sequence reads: CASSQDRTGVGEKLFF. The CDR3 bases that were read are TGTGCCAGCAGCCAAGATCGAACAGGGGTGGGGGAAAAA.

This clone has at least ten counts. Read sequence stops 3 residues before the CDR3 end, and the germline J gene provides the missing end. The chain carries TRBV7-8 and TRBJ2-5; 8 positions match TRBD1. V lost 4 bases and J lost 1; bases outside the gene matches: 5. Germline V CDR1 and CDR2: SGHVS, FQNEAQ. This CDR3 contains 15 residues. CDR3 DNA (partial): TGTGCCAGCAGCTGGGGGACAGGCCTCCAAGAGACC. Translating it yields CASSWGTGLQET. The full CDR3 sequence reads CASSWGTGLQETQYF.

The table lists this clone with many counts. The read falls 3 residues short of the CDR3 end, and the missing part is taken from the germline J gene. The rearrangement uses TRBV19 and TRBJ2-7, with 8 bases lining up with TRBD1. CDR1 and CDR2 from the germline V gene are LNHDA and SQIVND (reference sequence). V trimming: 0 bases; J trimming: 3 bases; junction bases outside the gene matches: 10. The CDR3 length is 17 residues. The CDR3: CASSIDPTRQGLYEQYF. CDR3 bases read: TGTGCCAGTAGTATAGATCCGACGCGACAGGGGCTCTACGAG.

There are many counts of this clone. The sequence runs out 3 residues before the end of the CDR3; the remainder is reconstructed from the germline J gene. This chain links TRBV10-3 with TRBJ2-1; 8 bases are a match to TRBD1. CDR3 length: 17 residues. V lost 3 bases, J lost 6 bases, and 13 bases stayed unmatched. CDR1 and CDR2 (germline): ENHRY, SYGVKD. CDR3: CAISEVPRTGSGNEQFF. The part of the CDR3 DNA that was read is TGTGCCATCAGTGAAGTCCCCCGGACAGGGTCCGGCAATGAG.

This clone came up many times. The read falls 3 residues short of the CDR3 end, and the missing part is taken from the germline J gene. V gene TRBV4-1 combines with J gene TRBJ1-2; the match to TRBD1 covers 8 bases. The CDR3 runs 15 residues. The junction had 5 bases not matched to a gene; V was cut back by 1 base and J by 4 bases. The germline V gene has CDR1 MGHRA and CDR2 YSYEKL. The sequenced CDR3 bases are TGCGCCAGCAGCCAAGCCCCGACAGGGGCCTATGGC. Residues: CASSQAPTGAYG. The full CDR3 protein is CASSQAPTGAYGYTF.

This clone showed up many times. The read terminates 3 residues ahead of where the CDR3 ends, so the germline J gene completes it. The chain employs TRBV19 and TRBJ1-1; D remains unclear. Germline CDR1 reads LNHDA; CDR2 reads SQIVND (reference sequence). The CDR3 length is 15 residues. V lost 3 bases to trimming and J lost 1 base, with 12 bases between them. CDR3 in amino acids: CASSMARSWNTEAFF. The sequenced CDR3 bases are TGTGCCAGTAGTATGGCGCGTAGCTGGAACACTGAA.

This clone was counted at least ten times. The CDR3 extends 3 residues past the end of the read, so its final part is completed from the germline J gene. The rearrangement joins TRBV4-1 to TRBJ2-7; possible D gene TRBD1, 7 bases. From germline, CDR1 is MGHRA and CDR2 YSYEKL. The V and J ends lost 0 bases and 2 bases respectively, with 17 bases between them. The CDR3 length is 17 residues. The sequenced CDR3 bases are TGCGCCAGCAGCCAAGATCTAGGGGGGACAGCTGCCTACGAG. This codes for CASSQDLGGTAAYE. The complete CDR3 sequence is CASSQDLGGTAAYEQYF.

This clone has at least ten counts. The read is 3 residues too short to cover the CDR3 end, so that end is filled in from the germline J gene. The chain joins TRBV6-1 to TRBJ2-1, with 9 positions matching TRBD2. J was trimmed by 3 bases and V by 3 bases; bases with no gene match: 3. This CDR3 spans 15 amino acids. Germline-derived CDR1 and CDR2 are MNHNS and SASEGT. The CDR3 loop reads CASSDGSGGYNEQFF. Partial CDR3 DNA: TGTGCCAGCAGTGACGGTAGCGGGGGCTACAATGAG.

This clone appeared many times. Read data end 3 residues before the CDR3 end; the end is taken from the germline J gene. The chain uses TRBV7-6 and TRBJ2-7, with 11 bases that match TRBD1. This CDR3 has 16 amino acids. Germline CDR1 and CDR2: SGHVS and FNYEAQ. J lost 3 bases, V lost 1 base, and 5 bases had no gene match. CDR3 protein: CASSLVGTGGLYEQYF. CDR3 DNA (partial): TGTGCCAGCAGCTTAGTTGGGACAGGGGGACTCTACGAG.

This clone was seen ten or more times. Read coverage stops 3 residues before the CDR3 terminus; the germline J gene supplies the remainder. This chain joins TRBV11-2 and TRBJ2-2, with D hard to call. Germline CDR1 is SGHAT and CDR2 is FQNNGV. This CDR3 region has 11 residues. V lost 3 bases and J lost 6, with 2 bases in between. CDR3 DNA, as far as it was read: TGTGCCAGCAGCTTCGCCGGGGAG. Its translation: CASSFAGE. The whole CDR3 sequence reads CASSFAGELFF.

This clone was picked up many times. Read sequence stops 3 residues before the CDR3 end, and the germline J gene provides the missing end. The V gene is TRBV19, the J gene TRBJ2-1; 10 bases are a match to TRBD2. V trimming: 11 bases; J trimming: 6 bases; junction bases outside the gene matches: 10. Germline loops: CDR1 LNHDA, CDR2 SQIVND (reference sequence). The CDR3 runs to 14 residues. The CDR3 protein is CAASGLAEANEQFF. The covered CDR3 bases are TGTGCCGCCTCAGGACTAGCGGAGGCCAATGAG.

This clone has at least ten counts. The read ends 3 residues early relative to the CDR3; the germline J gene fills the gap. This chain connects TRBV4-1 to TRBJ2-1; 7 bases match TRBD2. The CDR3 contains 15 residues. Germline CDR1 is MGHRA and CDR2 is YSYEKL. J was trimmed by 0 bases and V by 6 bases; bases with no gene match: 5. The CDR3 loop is CASSYSGSSYNEQFF. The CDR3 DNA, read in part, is TGCGCCAGCAGTTATAGCGGGTCCTCCTACAATGAG.

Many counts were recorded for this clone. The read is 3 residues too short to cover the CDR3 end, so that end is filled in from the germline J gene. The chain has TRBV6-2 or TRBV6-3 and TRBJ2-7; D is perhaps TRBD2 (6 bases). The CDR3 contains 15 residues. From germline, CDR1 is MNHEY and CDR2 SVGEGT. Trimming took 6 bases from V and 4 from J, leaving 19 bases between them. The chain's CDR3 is CASSEGLPLGYEQYF. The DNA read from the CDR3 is TGTGCCAGCAGCGAGGGACTCCCGCTAGGGTACGAG.